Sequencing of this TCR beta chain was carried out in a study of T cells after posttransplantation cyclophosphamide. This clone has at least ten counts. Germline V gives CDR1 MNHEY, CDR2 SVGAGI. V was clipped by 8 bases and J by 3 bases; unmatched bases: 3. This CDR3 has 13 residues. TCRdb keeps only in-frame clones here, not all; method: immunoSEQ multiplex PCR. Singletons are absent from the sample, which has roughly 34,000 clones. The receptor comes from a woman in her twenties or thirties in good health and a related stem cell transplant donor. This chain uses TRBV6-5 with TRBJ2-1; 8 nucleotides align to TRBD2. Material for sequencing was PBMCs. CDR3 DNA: TGTGCCAGCGGGCGGGGGGACTACAATGAGCAGTTCTTC. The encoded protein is CASGRGDYNEQFF.